This T cell receptor beta chain emerged from a study of beta chain features in type 1 diabetes. The authors sorted CD4+ naive, central memory, regulatory and stem cell-like memory cells via CD45RO/CCR7/CD25/CD127/CD95/CD27. Sequencing targeted expressed TCRB transcripts, as all isolated RNA had been reverse transcribed. The average output of naive, central memory and regulatory T cell samples was about 3.57 million reads. Here immunoSEQ multiplex PCR was the method, and the copy in TCRdb shows in-frame clones only, minus some. The sample has hundreds of thousands of clones, roughly 12% seen once. Regarding the study as a whole: Shortening of TCRB CDR3s, moderate but significant, appeared in all four CD4+ subsets of Type 1 diabetes patients. Any HLA type influence on TCRB rearrangement was left unresolved here. Among patients, naive, central memory and Treg TCRB repertoires appeared more similar than among healthy donors.

Concerning this clone itself: Its antigen remains unknown.

The sequence was collected from a woman between 18 and 29 years old with type 1 diabetes. Input material: naive CD4+ T cells from blood.

CDR3 region: CASRGLWGHEQYF. In DNA, the CDR3 is TGTGCCAGTAGAGGCCTCTGGGGCCACGAGCAGTACTTC. The J gene is TRBJ2-7, the V gene TRBV19, with a weak D call TRBD1 (5 bases). This CDR3 region has 13 residues. Germline lookup yields CDR1 LNHDA and CDR2 SQIVND (reference sequence). V lost 6 bases, J lost 5 bases, and 14 bases lay in between.